The 30 T cell receptor beta chains given below trace back to one sample, sequenced in a study of T cell repertoires in cytomegalovirus infection. One entry per CDR3 protein, called by TCRdb with MiXCR from the reads. The table records about 900,000 distinct CDR3 sequences, around 32% of them present only once. These receptors lack a known antigen. The sample was cultured CD8+ T cells from PBMCs, taken from culture after CMV antigen stimulation. These receptors came from a human donor in good health (CMV status not recorded). Some clones in this sample may be carry-over from other donors' samples.

This clonotype was seen ten or more times. This chain uses TRBV11-2 with TRBJ1-2; perhaps TRBD1 as D (5 bases). CDR1 is SGHAT, CDR2 FQNNGV, per germline. The CDR3 extends over 15 amino acids. Trimming removed 5 bases from V and 2 bases from J, with 15 bases in between. The CDR3 bases are TGTGCCAGCAGCCAGGGAGGTCCTGGGAACTATGGCTACACCTTC. It is translated as CASSQGGPGNYGYTF.

In this sample, this clonotype turned up many times. The V call is TRBV7-2, the J call TRBJ2-1; D may match TRBD1 or TRBD2 (5 bases each). Trimming pared 0 bases from V and 1 base from J, leaving 16 bases between. The CDR3 covers 18 residues. Germline V gene sequence: CDR1 SGHTA, CDR2 FQGNSA. The CDR3 nucleotides are TGTGCCAGCAGCTTAGCCCCGATGAGAGGGGCGTCCTACAATGAGCAGTTCTTC. Translating it yields CASSLAPMRGASYNEQFF.

This chain connects TRBV10-2 to TRBJ2-7, with 10 bases lining up with TRBD2. This CDR3 comprises 14 residues. Trimming took 6 bases from V and 3 from J; bases not matched to a gene: 5. The germline V gene has CDR1 WSHSY and CDR2 SAAADI. In DNA form, the CDR3 reads TGCGCCAGCAGCGGGGTAGCGGGGGGCTACGAGCAGTACGTC. Translation gives CASSGVAGGYEQYV.

This clonotype was detected a few times. This sequence joins TRBV12-3 or TRBV12-4 and TRBJ1-4; D is unclear. There are 16 residues in the CDR3. Trimming took 2 bases from V and 0 from J, leaving 10 bases between them. Written as DNA, the CDR3 is TGTGCCAGCAGTTTAAACGGGCGAGCAACTAATGAAAAACTGTTTTTT. Its translation: CASSLNGRATNEKLFF.

This chain uses TRBV7-9 with TRBJ2-3, with a weak D call TRBD2 (6 bases). Trimming pared 1 base from V and 5 bases from J, leaving 13 bases between. Germline V gene data show CDR1 as SEHNR and CDR2 as FQNEAQ (reference sequence). The CDR3 consists of 15 residues. The CDR3 spells CASSLVGSGGDTQYF. The CDR3 DNA follows: TGTGCCAGCAGCTTAGTAGGTAGCGGAGGAGATACGCAGTATTTT.

The chain uses TRBV5-5 and TRBJ2-2, with TRBD2 matching over 8 bases. Germline values: CDR1 SGHKS, CDR2 YYEKEE (reference sequence). The CDR3 spans 16 residues. The J segment lost 2 bases and the V segment lost 3 bases, leaving 6 bases of the junction unmatched. The CDR3 sequence is CASSYRAGGNTGELFF. The CDR3 coding sequence is TGTGCCAGCAGCTACCGTGCGGGGGGCAACACCGGGGAGCTGTTTTTT.

This chain links TRBV25-1 with TRBJ1-2; 8 nucleotides match TRBD1. Germline V gene sequence: CDR1 MGHDK, CDR2 SYGVNS. The V segment lost 6 bases and the J segment 2 bases; nucleotides outside the gene matches: 11. The CDR3 length is 16 residues. The CDR3, as DNA: TGTGCCAGCAGCTTGGACAGGGAGGGCAGAAACTATGGCTACACCTTC. It translates to CASSLDREGRNYGYTF.

Ten or more counts support this clonotype. V and J are TRBV7-9 and TRBJ2-1; TRBD1 matches 11 bases. CDR1 is SEHNR and CDR2 is FQNEAQ in the germline V gene (reference sequence). This CDR3 has 17 residues. V was pared by 4 bases and J by 3 bases, with 8 bases of the junction left unmatched. For the CDR3, the DNA is TGTGCCAGCAGCTCCGGGACAGGGGGTCTATACTACAATGAGCAGTTCTTC. Protein sequence: CASSSGTGGLYYNEQFF.

There are a few counts of this clonotype. The rearrangement links TRBV12-3 or TRBV12-4 to TRBJ1-6; D gene unclear. This CDR3 region has 15 residues. V shed 5 bases and J shed 10 bases, with 18 bases lying between them. The CDR3 spells CASSPSNTASSPLHF. CDR3 nucleotide sequence: TGTGCCAGCAGTCCCTCAAATACCGCCTCCTCACCCCTCCACTTT.

The CDR3 coding sequence is TGTGCCAGCAGGCCCGGATTGGAGAACACTGAAGCTTTCTTT. This encodes CASRPGLENTEAFF. V is TRBV7-6 and J is TRBJ1-1; no clear D gene. Germline assignment: CDR1 SGHVS and CDR2 FNYEAQ. Trimming shortened V by 6 bases and J by 1 base, and 12 bases separated the two germline ends. The CDR3 extends over 14 amino acids.

This clonotype has a handful of counts. The chain is built from TRBV27 and TRBJ2-5; 8 bases are shared with TRBD2. This CDR3 is built from 12 residues. The V segment lost 10 bases and the J segment 2 bases; nucleotides outside the gene matches: 3. Germline V lookup: CDR1 MNHEY, CDR2 SMNVEV (reference sequence). CDR3 residues: CAITSGQETQYF. CDR3 bases: TGTGCCATCACTAGCGGACAAGAGACCCAGTACTTC.

There are many counts of this clonotype. CDR3 residues: CASSPGQTLYDEQYV. DNA of the CDR3: TGTGCCAGCAGCCCGGGACAGACCCTCTATGACGAGCAGTACGTC. The chain couples TRBV7-8 to TRBJ2-7, with 7 bases lining up with TRBD1. This CDR3 region has 15 residues. Germline V gene sequence: CDR1 SGHVS, CDR2 FQNEAQ. V shed 5 bases and J 5 bases; nucleotides not matched to a gene: 12.

The sample holds a few counts of this clonotype. J is TRBJ1-1 and V is TRBV5-1; TRBD1 is a possible D gene (6 bases). The CDR3 is 14 residues long. V was shortened by 4 bases and J by 2 bases, with 12 bases between the two germline ends. Looked up from germline, CDR1 is SGHRS and CDR2 is YFSETQ. The CDR3 here is CASSRGQSNTEAFF. CDR3 DNA: TGCGCCAGCAGCCGGGGACAATCTAACACTGAAGCTTTCTTT.

A remark on this clonotype: A much larger clone differs by one base, so this may be a read error. The V and J genes are TRBV10-2 and TRBJ1-1; D is unclear. This CDR3 contains 15 residues. Deletions cut 6 bases from V and 5 bases from J, with 19 bases between. The germline V gene has CDR1 WSHSY and CDR2 SAAADI. The CDR3 DNA follows: TGCGCCAGCAGAGAAGCCCCTAGGGCTGGGACTGAAGCTTTCTTT. Residues: CASREAPRAGTEAFF.

There are many counts of this clonotype. The rearrangement joins TRBV6-6 to TRBJ1-2; D is ambiguous. The CDR3 contains 14 residues. The germline CDR1 and CDR2 sequences are MNHNY and SVGAGI (reference sequence). V lost 6 bases to trimming and J lost 4 bases, with 15 bases between them. DNA of the CDR3: TGTGCCAGCAGCCCCCGGGATTCTTCCTATGGCTACACCTTC. Translation gives CASSPRDSSYGYTF.

DNA for the CDR3: TGTGCCAGCAGCTCTAGGATCCCTAGGGGTCGGCCCCAGCATTTT. Its protein is CASSSRIPRGRPQHF. The chain carries TRBV7-8 and TRBJ1-5, with a possible D match to TRBD1 (5 bases). Germline V CDR1 and CDR2: SGHVS, FQNEAQ. The CDR3 runs to 15 residues. V gave up 4 bases and J gave up 9 bases, with 19 bases separating them.

The table lists this clonotype with a few counts. The rearrangement links TRBV6-6 to TRBJ1-1, with TRBD1 as a possible D gene (6 bases). The CDR3 has 14 amino acids. Trimming took 2 bases from V and 3 from J, leaving 10 bases between them. The germline CDR1 and CDR2 sequences are MNHNY and SVGAGI (reference sequence). The CDR3 DNA is TGTGCCAGCAGTTACGGGGGCGCGGACACTGAAGCTTTCTTT. Translated, it gives CASSYGGADTEAFF.

The table lists this clonotype with many counts. This chain links TRBV5-6 with TRBJ1-5; D uncertain. With 3 bases removed from V and 1 base from J, the gap between germline ends came to 8 bases. Germline CDR1 and CDR2: SGHDT and YYEEEE. The CDR3 has 14 residues. CDR3 in DNA: TGTGCCAGCAGCTGGGCGGGCAGCAATCAGCCCCAGCATTTT. The encoded protein is CASSWAGSNQPQHF.

V is TRBV20-1 and J is TRBJ1-1; a possible D gene is TRBD1 (5 bases). The V end was cut by 2 bases, the J end by 2 bases, with 12 bases between. This CDR3 contains 14 residues. Germline V gene sequence: CDR1 DFQATT, CDR2 SNEGSKA (reference sequence). CDR3 in amino acids: CSARLGGRNTEAFF. The CDR3 DNA reads as TGCAGTGCTAGACTGGGGGGGAGAAACACTGAAGCTTTCTTT.

The V gene is TRBV20-1, the J gene TRBJ2-7, with 8 bases matching TRBD1. The germline CDR1 and CDR2 sequences are DFQATT and SNEGSKA (reference sequence). The CDR3 sequence is 10 residues long. CDR3 sequence reads: CSVSLDRDAV. The CDR3 DNA follows: TGCAGTGTTAGCCTGGACAGGGACGCCGTC.

The chain is built from TRBV19 and TRBJ1-5; D gene unclear. The germline V and J ends were trimmed by 5 bases and 4 bases, with 15 bases remaining between them. Germline-derived CDR1 and CDR2 are LNHDA and SQIVND (reference sequence). This CDR3 is built from 15 residues. The CDR3 coding sequence is TGTGCCAGTAGTCGAGCCACGCGGGGAAATCAGCCCCAGCATTTT. Amino acids: CASSRATRGNQPQHF.

This clonotype showed up just a few times. The chain recombines TRBV6-2 or TRBV6-3 with TRBJ2-3, with D perhaps TRBD2 (6 bases). V was shortened by 4 bases and J by 2 bases, with 13 bases between the two germline ends. CDR3 size: 15 residues. The germline V gene has CDR1 MNHEY and CDR2 SVGEGT. Written as DNA, the CDR3 is TGTGCCAGCAGTTGGAAGCGGGTTATCACAGATACGCAGTATTTT. Its translation: CASSWKRVITDTQYF.

In its sample, this clonotype was seen many times. The rearrangement uses TRBV7-8 and TRBJ2-3; D unresolved. The germline gives CDR1 SGHVS, CDR2 FQNEAQ. V was shortened by 1 base and J by 2 bases, with 10 bases between the two germline ends. The CDR3 sequence is 15 residues long. This CDR3 is CASSLEAFTTDTQYF. CDR3 DNA sequence: TGTGCCAGCAGCTTAGAGGCTTTCACCACAGATACGCAGTATTTT.

The rearrangement links TRBV7-9 to TRBJ2-1; TRBD2 agrees at 10 bases. The V gene end was trimmed by 4 bases and the J gene end by 4 bases; junction bases not matched to a gene: 7. CDR1 is SEHNR and CDR2 is FQNEAQ in the germline V gene (reference sequence). This CDR3 is 16 amino acids long. The CDR3 sequence is CASSSSSGGHYNEQFF. The CDR3 nucleotides read TGTGCCAGCAGCTCATCTAGCGGGGGACATTACAATGAGCAGTTCTTC.

The chain employs TRBV20-1 and TRBJ2-1; tentative D call: TRBD2 (6 bases). Germline V gene data show CDR1 as DFQATT and CDR2 as SNEGSKA (reference sequence). V shed 5 bases and J shed 9 bases, with 11 bases lying between them. The CDR3 runs to 11 residues. The CDR3: CSAWRDGEQFF. DNA of the CDR3: TGCAGTGCTTGGAGGGACGGTGAGCAGTTCTTC.

This sequence joins TRBV3-1 and TRBJ2-3; 7 bases are shared with TRBD2. The CDR3 runs to 19 residues. Trimming at V came to 1 base and at J to 0 bases, leaving 13 bases not matched to a gene. CDR1 is LGHDT and CDR2 is YNNKEL in the germline V gene (reference sequence). Here the CDR3 reads CASSQGKSMGGGSTDTQYF. The CDR3 region has the DNA TGTGCCAGCAGCCAAGGAAAGTCGATGGGGGGGGGTAGCACAGATACGCAGTATTTT.

The chain uses TRBV6-1 and TRBJ1-4; unclear D gene. CDR3 length: 13 residues. The germline V and J ends were trimmed by 6 bases and 8 bases, with 13 bases remaining between them. Germline CDR1 reads MNHNS; CDR2 reads SASEGT. CDR3 in amino acids: CASRPRAGEKLFF. DNA of the CDR3: TGTGCCAGCAGACCCCGGGCCGGCGAAAAACTGTTTTTT.

This sequence joins TRBV7-4 and TRBJ2-1; 8 nucleotides agree with TRBD2. The CDR3 is 13 residues long. Germline V gene lookup returns CDR1 SGHVT and CDR2 SQSDAQ. V lost 7 bases, J lost 7 bases, and 6 bases stayed unmatched. The CDR3 coding sequence is TGTGCCAGCAACCCCCCGGGAGGGAATGAGCAGTTCTTC. Its translation is CASNPPGGNEQFF. Together with reference TRBV7-4 and TRBJ2-1, the CDR3 gives the full variable domain: GAGVSQSPRYKVAKRGRDVALRCDSISGHVTLYWYRQTLGQGSEVLTYSQSDAQRDKSGRPSGRFSAERPERSVSTLKIQRTEQGDSAVYLCASNPPGGNEQFFGPGTRLTVL.

V and J are TRBV12-3 or TRBV12-4 and TRBJ2-3; 7 bases fit TRBD1. Germline trimming cut 5 bases from V and 3 bases from J; bases unmatched to any gene: 8. The CDR3 contains 15 residues. The CDR3 nucleotides are TGTGCCAGCAGTCCTATAGACAGGGAAACAGATACGCAGTATTTT. Protein product: CASSPIDRETDTQYF.

This clonotype was seen many times. The CDR3 nucleotides read TGTGCCAGCAGGCCCGGGACAGGGAAAAACATTCAGTACTTC. It encodes CASRPGTGKNIQYF. The chain employs TRBV12-3 or TRBV12-4 and TRBJ2-4; TRBD1 matches 9 bases. Germline trimming cut 6 bases from V and 4 bases from J; bases unmatched to any gene: 4. The CDR3 consists of 14 residues.